The source of this T cell receptor (beta chain) is a study of identical twins (dated by TCRdb to 2016 to 2018). For the wider study: The study deep-sequenced TCR alpha and beta repertoires from monozygotic twins, unrelated adults of various ages and cord blood to test whether fetal clonotypes persist. To rule out contamination, the twin experiments were replicated at different times with different library preparation protocols.

Points the paper makes about the study in general: In monozygotic twins, recombination models systematically underestimated out-of-frame TCR alpha sharing, but the models matched the sharing seen between unrelated individuals. Excess twin sharing in beta out-of-frame sequences was weaker because fewer shared sequences lowered the signal-to-noise ratio. Abundant cord blood beta clonotypes had fewer insertions, young adult naive repertoires showed a similar but weaker trend, and memory repertoires showed no such trend. Because the same donors could not be followed over many years, conclusions were based on cross-sectional statistical analysis. Zero-insertion analyses could be partly confounded by invariant T cells such as MAIT and iNKT, although diverse VJ usage argued against such confounding for most clonotypes. Compared with coincidental sharing between unrelated individuals, out-of-frame TCR alpha sequences shared between twins had an excess of sequences with low generation probability.

All donors were healthy Caucasians. Three pairs of female monozygotic twins, all aged roughly 18 to 29 years, made up the twin cohort. Positive isolation kits from Invitrogen were used to isolate CD4+ and CD8+ T cell populations. A word on this clonotype: No cognate antigen has been identified for it. No qualities accompany the bases; no much larger clone lies one base away.

Ends trimmed: V by 4 bases, J by 9 bases; bases unmatched to a gene: 12. The germline V gene specifies SGHRS as CDR1 and YFSETQ as CDR2. From its cysteine to its phenylalanine, the CDR3 spans 16 amino acids. Just CDR3 DNA is preserved here, 48 bases in frame from base 1. Preparation of the library involved 5' RACE. TCRdb lists the instrument as Illumina HiSeq 2000. A universal primer binding site was added through template switching, and the final cDNA carried a unique molecular identifier so that TCR cDNA molecules could be counted accurately. First-strand cDNA for TCR alpha and beta chains was synthesized from specific primers in the conserved constant-segment region. To control for contamination, every cDNA library carried two barcodes: a SMART-Mk sample barcode plus Illumina barcodes. TruSeq adapter sequences, together with Illumina sample barcodes, were added in two successive PCR steps. The Illumina HiSeq platform was used with custom primers to sequence TCR alpha and beta cDNA libraries. The study's own analysis went as follows. MiGEC processed the raw reads to extract unique molecular identifiers, while MiXCR was used to determine the CDR3 positions. Recombination models were inferred per individual with the repgenHMM and IGoR tools using an EM algorithm. Shared clonotype analysis was performed with the tcR package in R, normalizing sharing by the product of cloneset sizes. To study raw recombination free of thymic and clonal selection effects, out-of-frame nonproductive sequences were analyzed. Through fastp at Q25 and MiXCR, TCRdb rebuilt clones from the public reads, retaining in-frame beta chains. Rows with one shared CDR3 protein collapse into an entry with the most common genes and DNA. For this entry, the V and J calls and clone size follow TCRdb and not the study's own pipeline. The sample includes a few hundred thousand distinct CDR3 sequences, with about 13% observed a single time. Approximately 0.98% of the sample comes from the top ten.

These data were also reused for a study on yellow fever vaccine responses in identical twins. The second paper states: According to the authors, in identical twins the way T cells responded to vaccination appeared partly convergent and partly personalized. The study precisely tracked vaccine-responding T cell clones in identical twins.

The sequence was obtained from a woman aged 18-29 years in good health. Sequencing was carried out using CD4+ T cells sorted from blood. In this chain, TRBV5-1 is recombined with TRBJ2-1; 11 middle bases align to TRBD2. The sequenced DNA is TGCGCCAGCAGCCCCCTGGGTAGCGGGGGGGCCAGTGAGCAGTTCTTC. Translated, it reads CASSPLGSGGASEQFF. Reference TRBV5-1 and TRBJ2-1 genes cover what lies past the CDR3, so the full variable domain is KAGVTQTPRYLIKTRGQQVTLSCSPISGHRSVSWYQQTPGQGLQFLFEYFSETQRNKGNFPGRFSGRQFSNSRSEMNVSTLELGDSALYLCASSPLGSGGASEQFFGPGTRLTVL.